This T cell receptor (beta chain) originates from a study of blood T cell repertoires in COVID-19. Study-level information: Sites across the United States, Italy and Spain contributed samples from acute and convalescent COVID-19.

Germline CDR1 is SGHRS and CDR2 is YFSETQ. V dropped 0 bases and J dropped 7 bases, with 10 bases sitting between them. This CDR3 spans 13 amino acids. Clones were read by immunoSEQ multiplex PCR, and TCRdb kept only the in-frame ones, dropping some. The sample lists roughly 450,000 clones, about 90% seen once, with approximately 0.65% in the top ten. V and J are TRBV5-1 and TRBJ1-1; D ambiguous. This receptor was taken from a man between 18 and 29 years old who had recovered from COVID-19. Material: PBMCs or T cells enriched from blood (not recorded which). This CDR3 reads CASSLDQFLEAFF. For the CDR3, the DNA is TGCGCCAGCAGCTTGGATCAGTTCCTTGAAGCTTTCTTT.